These T cell receptor beta chains were read from a single sample in a study of technical replicates of blood from several donors. Here immunoSEQ multiplex PCR was the method, and the copy in TCRdb shows in-frame clones only, minus some. The sample carries around 97,000 clones, 95% to 97% recorded once. Sequencing was done on a sample of T cells isolated from PBMCs. The receptor set was obtained from a human donor in good health. CDR3s include the opening cysteine and the closing phenylalanine or tryptophan. The order of the fields is V gene, J gene, D gene, clone size, CDR3 DNA, CDR3 protein. A D gene is named only where the DNA matches it firmly. For some rows the clone size is stated as once, few or many, or as a class when expanded; others skip it.

TRBV6-1	TRBJ1-3	-	once	TGTGCCGGCATCACTGGAAACACCATATATTTT	CAGITGNTIYF
TRBV5-4	TRBJ2-5	TRBD1	-	TGTGCCAGCAATCCGGAAGGGACAGGGGGCAAGGAGACCCAGTACTTC	CASNPEGTGGKETQYF
TRBV9	TRBJ2-2	TRBD2	-	TGTGCCAGCAGCGTTTCAGCGGGAGATATCACCGGGGAGCTGTTTTTT	CASSVSAGDITGELFF
TRBV28	TRBJ2-5	-	-	TGTGCCAGCAGTTCGATTAAGAATGAGGTAGAGACCCAGTACTTC	CASSSIKNEVETQYF
TRBV9	TRBJ2-7	TRBD1	-	TGTGCCAGCAGCGACGGGACAGGGGGCTACGAGCAGTACTTC	CASSDGTGGYEQYF
TRBV5-1	TRBJ2-5	-	-	TGCGCCAGCAGTTTGCAGGAGGGTCGAGAGACCCAGTACTTC	CASSLQEGRETQYF
TRBV13	TRBJ1-2	-	-	TGTGCCAGCAGCATACAGGACTATGGCTACACCTTC	CASSIQDYGYTF
TRBV5-1	TRBJ2-5	TRBD1	-	TGCGCCAGCGAACAGGGGGCAGGAGAGACCCAGTACTTC	CASEQGAGETQYF
TRBV27	TRBJ1-1	-	-	TGTGCCAGCAGTTTCCCAGGGACACGGACCCAAGCTTTCTTT	CASSFPGTRTQAFF
TRBV5-1	TRBJ2-5	TRBD1	-	TGCGCCAGCAGCTTACAGGGGGCGGAAGAGACCCAGTACTTC	CASSLQGAEETQYF
TRBV7-3	TRBJ2-3	TRBD2	-	TGTGCCAGCGGGGATTCTAGCGGGAGCACAGATACGCAGTATTTT	CASGDSSGSTDTQYF
TRBV10-3	TRBJ2-5	-	-	TGTGCCATCAGTGAGTCGAAATATCTGCCGGAAGAGACCCAGTACTTC	CAISESKYLPEETQYF
TRBV5-1	TRBJ2-1	-	few	TGCGCCAGCAGTCCTCGGGGGGCCAATGAGCAGTTCTTC	CASSPRGANEQFF
TRBV28	TRBJ2-3	TRBD2	-	TGTGCCAGCAGTGATCCAAGCGGGAGGGCCCTGGGCACAGATACGCAGTATTTT	CASSDPSGRALGTDTQYF
TRBV5-6	TRBJ1-1	TRBD1	-	TGTGCCAGCAGCTTGTTTGGGACAGACGCGAACACTGAAGCTTTCTTT	CASSLFGTDANTEAFF
TRBV11-2	TRBJ2-3	-	-	TGTGCCAGCAGCCCCAGGGTTACTAGCACAGATACGCAGTATTTT	CASSPRVTSTDTQYF
TRBV4-1	TRBJ1-2	TRBD1	once	TGCGCCAGCAGCCGAACTACAGGGGGCGGCTATGGCTACACCTTC	CASSRTTGGGYGYTF
TRBV19	TRBJ2-7	TRBD2	-	TGTGCCAGTAACAGCGGGAGGGGATCCTACGAGCAGTACTTC	CASNSGRGSYEQYF
TRBV2	TRBJ1-5	-	-	TGTGCCAGCACTGCAGGGAATAGCAATCAGCCCCAGCATTTT	CASTAGNSNQPQHF
TRBV7-9	TRBJ1-2	-	-	TGTGCCAGCAGCTCACCCTACACCGGGGACTATGGCTACACCTTC	CASSSPYTGDYGYTF
TRBV4-1	TRBJ1-5	-	-	TGCGCCAGCAGCCAAGATGTAGAGAGACAGCCCCAGCATTTT	CASSQDVERQPQHF
TRBV6-1	TRBJ2-3	TRBD1	-	TGTGCCAGCAGTGGGGACAGGGAGACAGATACGCAGTATTTT	CASSGDRETDTQYF
TRBV7-9	TRBJ2-5	-	-	TGTGCCAGCAGCTCACCACTAGCTCCGGAGACCCAGTACTTC	CASSSPLAPETQYF
TRBV5-1	TRBJ1-1	TRBD1	-	TGCGCCAGCAGCTGGGACAGCCTGAACACTGAAGCTTTCTTT	CASSWDSLNTEAFF
TRBV20-1	TRBJ2-7	-	-	TGCAGTGCTAGAACTTCCTACGAGCAGTACTTC	CSARTSYEQYF
TRBV6-4	TRBJ2-3	TRBD2	-	TGTGCCAGCAGCGAATTTGCTGGGCGGGAGGTCCCAGATACGCAGTATTTT	CASSEFAGREVPDTQYF
TRBV2	TRBJ2-1	TRBD1	-	TGTGCCAGCAGCGCCCGGACAGGGGAGGACAATGAGCAGTTCTTC	CASSARTGEDNEQFF
TRBV7-2	TRBJ2-5	-	-	TGTGCCAGCAGCTTGTGGCAGCAAGAGACCCAGTACTTC	CASSLWQQETQYF
TRBV2	TRBJ2-1	TRBD2	-	TGTGCCAGCGCAGTGTCTAGCGGGAGGTCCGATGAGCAGTTCTTC	CASAVSSGRSDEQFF
TRBV11-2	TRBJ2-5	TRBD1	-	TGTGCCAGCAGCTTAGCTGGGACAGGGGATGAGACCCAGTACTTC	CASSLAGTGDETQYF
TRBV29-1	TRBJ1-5	-	-	TGCAGCGTTTCCGACGGGGATCAGCCCCAGCATTTT	CSVSDGDQPQHF
TRBV11-3	TRBJ2-5	TRBD1	-	TGTGCCAGCACCGAGGGGACAGGGGGTCGAGAGACCCAGTACTTC	CASTEGTGGRETQYF
TRBV2	TRBJ1-2	TRBD1	-	TGTGCCAGCAGTGTGGGACAGGGGGCAGATGGCTACACCTTC	CASSVGQGADGYTF
TRBV7-8	TRBJ2-7	-	-	TGTGCCAGCAGCCCAGGGGTAGCCTACGAGCAGTACTTC	CASSPGVAYEQYF
TRBV6-9	TRBJ2-3	-	-	TGTGCCAGCAGTCCCTTACCGGCTAGCAGGATCACAGATACGCAGTATTTT	CASSPLPASRITDTQYF
TRBV27	TRBJ1-1	-	-	TGTGCCAGCAGTTTAGGTAGCGGAAACACTGAAGCTTTCTTT	CASSLGSGNTEAFF
TRBV27	TRBJ1-1	-	-	TGTGCCAGCAGTTGGGGCTTGGGCACTGAAGCTTTCTTT	CASSWGLGTEAFF
TRBV11-2	TRBJ2-5	TRBD2	-	TGTGCCAGCAGCCGTATAGCGGGAGCTCAAGAGACCCAGTACTTC	CASSRIAGAQETQYF
TRBV7-2	TRBJ2-2	-	-	TGTGCCAGCAGCTTTCAAGGAGGATGGGGCACCGGGGAGCTGTTTTTT	CASSFQGGWGTGELFF
TRBV10-2	TRBJ2-2	-	-	TGCGCCAGCAGTCACCCAGGACTGAACACCGGGGAGCTGTTTTTT	CASSHPGLNTGELFF
TRBV9	TRBJ2-7	-	once	TGTGCCAGCAGCGTCCGAGGTACAGGGCGCGACGAGCAGTACTTC	CASSVRGTGRDEQYF
TRBV2	TRBJ2-1	TRBD2	-	TGTGCCAGCAGGAGGTTAGCGGGAGCCACCGATCCTGAGCAGTTCTTC	CASRRLAGATDPEQFF
TRBV19	TRBJ2-3	-	-	TGTGCCAGTAGTATCTTCGGTACGCAGTATTTT	CASSIFGTQYF
TRBV18	TRBJ1-1	TRBD1	-	TGTGCCAGCTCACCACTGGGACAGGGCGTTACTGAAGCTTTCTTT	CASSPLGQGVTEAFF
TRBV4-1	TRBJ2-1	-	-	TGCGCCAGCAGCCAAAAGACAGAGCTTAGGTACAATGAGCAGTTCTTC	CASSQKTELRYNEQFF
TRBV15	TRBJ1-3	-	-	TGTGCCACCAGCAGAGGGGTTACGGGCATATATTTT	CATSRGVTGIYF
TRBV6-5	TRBJ2-1	TRBD2	-	TGTGCCAGCAGTTACGGGGAGGGTGAAGGAAATGAGCAGTTCTTC	CASSYGEGEGNEQFF
TRBV15	TRBJ1-2	TRBD1	-	TGTGCCACCAGCAGAGCCCGGGACAGGGGGTCTGGCTACACCTTC	CATSRARDRGSGYTF
TRBV6-5	TRBJ2-3	TRBD1	-	TGTGCCAGCGGGGACAGGCACACAGATACGCAGTATTTT	CASGDRHTDTQYF
TRBV9	TRBJ2-3	TRBD1	-	TGTGCCAGCAGCGCGGGGGATACGGGACAGGGCCTGGGAGATACGCAGTATTTT	CASSAGDTGQGLGDTQYF
TRBV4-3	TRBJ2-5	-	-	TGCGCCAGCAGCCGGGGGGACAGAGGACTTCAAGAGACCCAGTACTTC	CASSRGDRGLQETQYF
TRBV15	TRBJ1-2	-	-	TGTGCCACCGAAGGGTTCGGGGGGGGCGATGGCTACACCTTC	CATEGFGGGDGYTF